The 31 T cell receptor beta chains listed next were all sequenced from one sample in a study of T cell clonality in common variable immunodeficiency. Here immunoSEQ multiplex PCR was the method, and the copy in TCRdb shows in-frame clones only, minus some. The sample has approximately 50,000 clones, none seen only once. Sample: peripheral blood mononuclear cells. All receptors come from a person aged 18-70 years in good health.

There are many counts of this clone. From the germline J gene comes the end of the CDR3, since the read stops 3 residues before it. This sequence joins TRBV19 and TRBJ2-7, with D hard to call. V was shortened by 3 bases and J by 0 bases, with 6 bases between the two germline ends. The CDR3 extends over 13 amino acids. The germline V gene encodes CDR1 LNHDA and CDR2 SQIVND (reference sequence). The covered CDR3 bases are TGTGCCAGTAGTATCACCAGCTCCTACGAG. Amino acid sequence: CASSITSSYE. From start to end, the CDR3 is CASSITSSYEQYF.

This clone occurred many times. The read ends 3 residues before the CDR3 terminus; that terminus is restored from the germline J gene. This chain connects TRBV19 to TRBJ1-1; D gene unclear. The CDR3 totals 11 residues. Looked up from germline, CDR1 is LNHDA and CDR2 is SQIVND (reference sequence). CDR3 DNA (partial): TGTGCCAGCCATCACTCGCGGGAA. Amino acid sequence: CASHHSRE. The full CDR3 protein reads CASHHSREAFF. Filled out from reference TRBV19 and TRBJ1-1, the complete variable domain reads DGGITQSPKYLFRKEGQNVTLSCEQNLNHDAMYWYRQDPGQGLRLIYYSQIVNDFQKGDIAEGYSVSREKKESFPLTVTSAQKNPTAFYLCASHHSREAFFGQGTRLTVV.

This clone was detected ten times or more. The read halts 3 residues ahead of the CDR3 end, with the missing end drawn from the germline J gene. The chain joins TRBV20-1 to TRBJ2-5; 7 bases are shared with TRBD2. The CDR3 extends over 15 amino acids. Germline V gives CDR1 DFQATT, CDR2 SNEGSKA (reference sequence). V gave up 5 bases and J gave up 5 bases; unmatched junction bases: 14. This CDR3 reads CSAPERGEHGETQYF. CDR3 DNA, as far as it was read: TGCAGTGCTCCCGAACGGGGGGAACACGGGGAGACC.

The sample holds many counts of this clone. The read comes to an end 3 residues before the CDR3 does, leaving the germline J gene to fill in the end. The chain combines TRBV5-1 with TRBJ1-2; D is uncertain. Per the germline V gene, CDR1 is SGHRS and CDR2 is YFSETQ. The CDR3 runs to 15 residues. The germline V and J ends were trimmed by 0 bases and 6 bases, with 15 bases remaining between them. The CDR3 reads CASSLVTGGPDGYTF. The sequenced part of the CDR3 DNA is TGCGCCAGCAGCTTGGTGACGGGCGGGCCTGATGGC.

This clone was recorded many times. CDR3 sequence: CAWSGQGASGYTF. CDR3 bases read: TGTGCCTGGAGTGGACAGGGGGCAAGTGGC. The chain employs TRBV30 and TRBJ1-2; 10 bases map to TRBD1. The read ends 3 residues before the CDR3 terminus; that terminus is restored from the germline J gene. Trimming cost V 1 base and J 7 bases; bases outside gene matches: 3. Germline lookup yields CDR1 GTSNPN and CDR2 SVGIG (reference sequence). The CDR3 extends over 13 amino acids.

This clone came up many times. Coverage ceases 3 residues before the CDR3 finishes, and the germline J gene fills in the end. V gene TRBV14 combines with J gene TRBJ2-1, with 7 nucleotides matching TRBD2. The CDR3 runs 16 residues. The junction had 5 bases not matched to a gene; V was cut back by 0 bases and J by 3 bases. Per the germline V gene, CDR1 is SGHDN and CDR2 is FVKESK. The CDR3 here is CASSQDGLADYNEQFF. The sequenced CDR3 bases are TGTGCCAGCAGCCAAGATGGGCTAGCGGACTACAATGAG.

This clone has at least ten counts. Sequencing ends 3 residues short of the CDR3 end; the germline J gene provides the rest. V gene TRBV19 combines with J gene TRBJ2-5; weak D call: TRBD1 (6 bases). This CDR3 has 15 amino acids. CDR1 is LNHDA and CDR2 is SQIVND in the germline V gene (reference sequence). The germline V and J ends were trimmed by 6 bases and 4 bases, with 18 bases remaining between them. The CDR3 sequence is CASSLPRGYGETQYF. CDR3 DNA, as far as it was read: TGTGCCAGTAGCTTACCCAGGGGTTACGGAGAGACC.

This clone was seen many times. The observed sequence ends 3 residues before the CDR3 terminus, with the missing tail filled in from the germline J gene. The J gene is TRBJ1-4, the V gene TRBV14, with TRBD1 matching 7 bases. The CDR3 has 16 amino acids. Germline assignment: CDR1 SGHDN and CDR2 FVKESK. V shed 4 bases and J 8 bases; nucleotides not matched to a gene: 13. The CDR3 bases that were read are TGTGCCAGCAGCCGTCAGATAGGGGGCGTCCGGGAAAAA. This sequence encodes CASSRQIGGVREK. The whole CDR3 is CASSRQIGGVREKLFF.

This clone was recorded many times. With the read ending 3 residues before the CDR3 end, the germline J gene is used to fill in that end. The rearrangement links TRBV5-1 to TRBJ1-1; D gene ambiguous. The CDR3 contains 14 residues. Germline V CDR1 and CDR2: SGHRS, YFSETQ. V gave up 6 bases and J gave up 4 bases, with 16 bases separating them. The DNA read from the CDR3 is TGCGCCAGCACCCCACAAACCACAGCCACTGAA. Translating it yields CASTPQTTATE. The full-length CDR3 reads as CASTPQTTATEAFF.

This clone was recorded at least ten times. The read ends 3 residues before the CDR3 terminus; that terminus is restored from the germline J gene. The chain has TRBV19 and TRBJ2-3; possibly TRBD2 for D (5 bases). CDR3 size: 16 residues. Germline V gene data show CDR1 as LNHDA and CDR2 as SQIVND (reference sequence). The germline V and J ends were trimmed by 4 bases and 2 bases, with 16 bases remaining between them. Incomplete CDR3 DNA: TGTGCCAGTAGTAACTCGACTAACCGACCCACAGATACG. Amino acid sequence: CASSNSTNRPTDT. The entire CDR3 protein reads CASSNSTNRPTDTQYF.

Concerning this clone itself: The sequenced fragment ends 3 residues before the CDR3 boundary, so the rest is inferred from the germline J gene. The chain uses TRBV13 and TRBJ2-1, with 11 positions matching TRBD2. The J segment lost 4 bases and the V segment lost 10 bases, leaving 9 bases of the junction unmatched. The CDR3 runs to 15 residues. Germline V gene lookup returns CDR1 PRHDT and CDR2 FYEKMQ (reference sequence). CDR3 in amino acids: CATLSGTSGYNEQFF. CDR3 DNA, as far as it was read: TGTGCCACCTTATCCGGGACTAGCGGATACAATGAG.

The table lists this clone with many counts. The sequenced CDR3 bases are TGCAGCGTTGGGGGGGGCCCCACTACCGAG. Translation gives CSVGGGPTTE. The complete CDR3 reads CSVGGGPTTEQYF. This rearrangement joins TRBV29-1 to TRBJ2-7; possible D gene TRBD2, 7 bases. The read comes to an end 3 residues before the CDR3 does, leaving the germline J gene to fill in the end. The germline V gene encodes CDR1 SQVTM and CDR2 ANQGSEA. The CDR3 consists of 13 residues. Trimming removed 4 bases at V and 6 bases at J, with 16 bases between.

Ten or more counts support this clone. The CDR3 end is not reached by the read, which stops 3 residues before it; the germline J gene fills it in. The chain recombines TRBV20-1 with TRBJ1-4; TRBD1 agrees at 10 bases. Germline V lookup: CDR1 DFQATT, CDR2 SNEGSKA (reference sequence). V shed 3 bases, J shed 8 bases, and the junction held 9 bases outside the gene matches. The CDR3 length is 15 residues. CDR3 bases read: TGCAGTGCTAGGCCATTCGGGACAGGGGTAGAAAAA. This translates into CSARPFGTGVEK. The CDR3, in full, reads CSARPFGTGVEKLFF.

This clone appeared a few times. The read ends 3 residues early relative to the CDR3; the germline J gene fills the gap. The chain joins TRBV5-1 to TRBJ2-1; the D gene is possibly TRBD2 (6 bases). The CDR3 is made up of 16 amino acids. The V gene's germline CDR1 is SGHRS and CDR2 YFSETQ. Deletions cut 0 bases from V and 8 bases from J, with 18 bases between. The chain's CDR3 is CASSLELASWADEQFF. The sequenced part of the CDR3 DNA is TGCGCCAGCAGCTTGGAGCTAGCGTCATGGGCCGATGAG.

This clone occurred many times. The read ends 3 residues early relative to the CDR3; the germline J gene fills the gap. The genes are TRBV6-7 and TRBJ2-1; D may be TRBD2 (6 bases). TRBV6-7 is labeled an ORF, and its function is uncertain. V lost 7 bases and J 5 bases, leaving 18 bases between the germline ends. This CDR3 comprises 15 residues. CDR3 sequence reads: CASNPRAREDNEQFF. The covered CDR3 bases are TGTGCCAGCAACCCCCGGGCCAGGGAGGACAATGAG.

In regard to this clone: The DNA ends 3 residues before the CDR3 does, and the rest of the CDR3 is filled in from the germline J gene. The chain employs TRBV10-2 and TRBJ1-2; no firm D call. Germline V gene sequence: CDR1 WSHSY, CDR2 SAAADI. This CDR3 region has 11 residues. The germline V and J ends were trimmed by 5 bases and 4 bases, with 5 bases remaining between them. CDR3 sequence: CASSNSYGYTF. The DNA read from the CDR3 is TGCGCCAGCAGTAACAGCTATGGC.

Ten or more counts support this clone. The CDR3 extends 3 residues past the end of the read, so its final part is completed from the germline J gene. This rearrangement joins TRBV2 to TRBJ2-7, with TRBD2 as a possible D gene (6 bases). Germline lookup yields CDR1 SNHLY and CDR2 FYNNEI. CDR3 length: 15 amino acids. V was cut by 2 bases and J by 1 base, with 12 bases left in between. The CDR3 here is CASSERRRDSYEQYF. The part of the CDR3 DNA that was read is TGTGCCAGCAGTGAAAGGAGGCGGGATTCCTACGAG.

This clone was detected many times. The read falls 3 residues short of the CDR3 end, and the missing part is taken from the germline J gene. The chain combines TRBV29-1 with TRBJ1-2; 7 positions match TRBD1. V lost 4 bases to trimming and J lost 0 bases; unmatched junction nucleotides: 17. In germline, CDR1 is SQVTM, CDR2 ANQGSEA. The length of the CDR3 is 18 residues. Partial CDR3 DNA: TGCAGCGTTGCCCCTTCCAGGGGGAGAGGGGAAGCTAACTATGGC. Translated, it gives CSVAPSRGRGEANYG. The complete CDR3 sequence is CSVAPSRGRGEANYGYTF.

This clone was detected many times. The missing CDR3 end, 3 residues past where the read stops, is filled in from the germline J gene. This chain joins TRBV20-1 and TRBJ1-5; 12 bases align to TRBD1. Germline V gives CDR1 DFQATT, CDR2 SNEGSKA (reference sequence). Unmatched junction bases numbered 6, after V lost 3 bases and J lost 0 bases. The CDR3 runs to 17 residues. The CDR3 loop reads CSARGQGARDSNQPQHF. Partial CDR3 DNA: TGCAGTGCTAGGGGACAGGGGGCTAGGGATAGCAATCAGCCC.

The table lists this clone with many counts. The CDR3 end is not reached by the read, which stops 3 residues before it; the germline J gene fills it in. The chain carries TRBV6-4 and TRBJ2-3; D is perhaps TRBD1 (6 bases). Germline CDR1 MRHNA, CDR2 SNTAGT. Trimming pared 3 bases from V and 6 bases from J, leaving 13 bases between. This CDR3 contains 14 residues. Partial CDR3 DNA: TGTGCCAGCAGTGAAGAAGGGGGAATTGATACG. Its protein product is CASSEEGGIDT. The whole CDR3 protein is CASSEEGGIDTQYF.

This clone was found many times. The read finishes 3 residues shy of the CDR3 end, and the germline J gene is used to complete it. The rearrangement links TRBV10-1 to TRBJ2-1; D is perhaps TRBD2 (5 bases). There are 16 residues in the CDR3. Trimming left V 4 bases short and J 7 bases short, with 20 bases between. In germline, CDR1 is WNHNN, CDR2 SYGVQD (reference sequence). The sequenced CDR3 bases are TGCGCCAGCAGTGTAACAAGACTAAATAGAGGAAATGAG. Residues: CASSVTRLNRGNE. The full CDR3 sequence reads CASSVTRLNRGNEQFF.

The table lists this clone with many counts. Sequencing ends 3 residues short of the CDR3 end; the germline J gene provides the rest. The V call is TRBV7-9, the J call TRBJ2-4; tentatively, D is TRBD2 (5 bases). Germline values: CDR1 SEHNR, CDR2 FQNEAQ (reference sequence). The ends were cut back, 0 bases at V and 1 base at J, with 7 bases in the middle. The CDR3 sequence is 15 residues long. The CDR3 loop reads CASSLAPGAKNIQYF. The sequenced CDR3 bases are TGTGCCAGCAGCTTAGCTCCGGGGGCCAAAAACATT.

In its sample, this clone was seen many times. The CDR3 is cut off 3 residues early in the read; its end comes from the germline J gene. The rearrangement joins TRBV4-2 to TRBJ2-7; D not certain. Germline values: CDR1 LGHNA, CDR2 YNFKEQ. The CDR3 has 15 amino acids. Trimming removed 0 bases from V and 0 bases from J, with 9 bases in between. The CDR3 DNA, read in part, is TGTGCCAGCAGCCAAGATATAGGGTCCTCCTACGAG. Translated, it gives CASSQDIGSSYE. The whole CDR3 protein reads CASSQDIGSSYEQYF.

This clone has ten or more counts. The read finishes 3 residues shy of the CDR3 end, and the germline J gene is used to complete it. This chain links TRBV2 with TRBJ1-4, with 7 bases that match TRBD1. The germline V gene has CDR1 SNHLY and CDR2 FYNNEI. CDR3 size: 14 residues. The junction had 6 bases not matched to a gene; V was cut back by 3 bases and J by 8 bases. This chain's CDR3 is CASSERDSPEKLFF. CDR3 bases read: TGTGCCAGCAGTGAGCGGGACAGCCCAGAAAAA. The full variable domain, its missing parts supplied by reference TRBV2 and TRBJ1-4, is EPEVTQTPSHQVTQMGQEVILRCVPISNHLYFYWYRQILGQKVEFLVSFYNNEISEKSEIFDDQFSVERPDGSNFTLKIRSTKLEDSAMYFCASSERDSPEKLFFGSGTQLSVL.

This clone came up many times. Read sequence stops 3 residues before the CDR3 end, and the germline J gene provides the missing end. The chain has TRBV19 and TRBJ1-5; 7 bases line up with TRBD1. The junction had 8 bases not matched to a gene; V was cut back by 3 bases and J by 0 bases. Germline V CDR1 and CDR2: LNHDA, SQIVND (reference sequence). This CDR3 has 17 residues. The CDR3 DNA, read in part, is TGTGCCAGTAGTATTCCGGACAGGACTAATAGCAATCAGCCC. Translation: CASSIPDRTNSNQP. The complete CDR3 protein is CASSIPDRTNSNQPQHF.

This clone was detected many times. The read terminates 3 residues ahead of where the CDR3 ends, so the germline J gene completes it. The chain combines TRBV18 with TRBJ2-1, with TRBD2 matching over 7 bases. The germline gives CDR1 KGHSH, CDR2 LQKENI. V lost 0 bases and J lost 1; bases outside the gene matches: 3. The CDR3 is 16 amino acids. The sequenced CDR3 bases are TGTGCCAGCTCACCACCCACCGGGGGGTCCTACAATGAG. The encoded protein is CASSPPTGGSYNE. The full CDR3 reads CASSPPTGGSYNEQFF. The full variable domain, in which reference TRBV18 and TRBJ2-1 provide the parts outside the CDR3, is NAGVMQNPRHLVRRRGQEARLRCSPMKGHSHVYWYRQLPEEGLKFMVYLQKENIIDESGMPKERFSAEFPKEGPSILRIQQVVRGDSAAYFCASSPPTGGSYNEQFFGPGTRLTVL.

This clone was seen a few times. The CDR3 goes on 3 residues after the read ends, and that part is filled in from the germline J gene. The J gene is TRBJ2-7, the V gene TRBV20-1; D uncertain. Germline lookup yields CDR1 DFQATT and CDR2 SNEGSKA (reference sequence). Trimming removed 6 bases from V and 1 base from J, with 16 bases in between. The CDR3 totals 14 residues. CDR3 DNA (partial): TGCAGTGCCCCGAGTTGGGCAGATTCCTACGAG. As protein: CSAPSWADSYE. The complete CDR3 protein is CSAPSWADSYEQYF.

This clone was found a few times. The CDR3 is cut off 3 residues early in the read; its end comes from the germline J gene. The rearrangement uses TRBV30 and TRBJ1-2; perhaps TRBD1 as D (6 bases). This CDR3 has 15 amino acids. Germline CDR1 and CDR2: GTSNPN and SVGIG (reference sequence). CDR3 DNA (partial): TGTGCCTGGAGTCCGGGGGGGGCTAGCACAGATACC. Amino acid sequence: CAWSPGGASTDT. The entire CDR3 protein is CAWSPGGASTDTYTF. Full variable domain (missing parts from reference TRBV30 and TRBJ1-2): SQTIHQWPATLVQPVGSPLSLECTVEGTSNPNLYWYRQAAGRGLQLLFYSVGIGQISSEVPQNLSASRPQDRQFILSSKKLLLSDSGFYLCAWSPGGASTDTYTFGSGTRLTVV.

This clone has more than one count but fewer than ten. The read ends 3 residues before the CDR3 terminus; that terminus is restored from the germline J gene. The gene calls are TRBV18 and TRBJ1-4; no definite D call. From germline, CDR1 is KGHSH and CDR2 LQKENI. The CDR3 spans 14 residues. The DNA read from the CDR3 is TGTGCCAGCTCTCCCGACAACGTAAATTCACCA. Amino acids: CASSPDNVNSP. The CDR3 reads in full as CASSPDNVNSPLFF.

This clone was detected a few times. The observed sequence ends 3 residues before the CDR3 terminus, with the missing tail filled in from the germline J gene. The rearrangement joins TRBV5-1 to TRBJ1-2, with D perhaps TRBD1 (6 bases). CDR1 and CDR2 (germline): SGHRS, YFSETQ. V gave up 9 bases and J gave up 5 bases, with 26 bases separating them. The CDR3 length is 16 residues. The sequenced part of the CDR3 DNA is TGCGCCACCCCTGTCCAGGGGTCCTTAACCGGATATGGC. Encoded protein: CATPVQGSLTGYG. The CDR3 as a whole reads CATPVQGSLTGYGYTF.

Worth noting for this clone: Read data end 3 residues before the CDR3 end; the end is taken from the germline J gene. The genes are TRBV7-8 and TRBJ1-4, with 8 nucleotides matching TRBD1. This CDR3 comprises 15 residues. Germline values: CDR1 SGHVS, CDR2 FQNEAQ. CDR3 bases read: TGTGCCAGCAGCACCCAGGGGGCCGGGGCCAACGTA. Translation gives CASSTQGAGANV. The whole CDR3 is CASSTQGAGANVLFF.